This T cell receptor beta chain was recorded in a study of blood T cell repertoires in COVID-19. About the research overall: The study drew acute and convalescent COVID-19 samples from the United States, Italy and Spain. Nucleic acid was either cDNA or gDNA, and it came from T cells, B-cell-depleted T cells, or PBMCs.

The CDR3 covers 18 residues. Germline assignment: CDR1 MDHEN and CDR2 SYDVKM. Trimming left V 4 bases short and J 7 bases short, with 29 bases between. As handled by the study authors: Nucleated cell counts were estimated from reference gene primer amplification. Sequenced by immunoSEQ multiplex PCR; TCRdb stores in-frame clones only, minus some. That table supplies the V and J calls and clone size; D and trimming were determined from the DNA. This sample yields 85,000 to 130,000 clones, of which around 85% are seen a single time; 2.5% to 3.5% belongs to the top ten. The chain couples TRBV28 to TRBJ2-7; D is possibly TRBD2 (5 bases). The sample was peripheral blood. The TCR originated in an elderly woman with active or convalescent COVID-19. CDR3 sequence reads: CASSYWSPAGLLSSEQYF. CDR3 DNA sequence: TGTGCCAGCAGTTATTGGAGTCCGGCGGGTTTGTTATCTAGTGAGCAGTACTTC.